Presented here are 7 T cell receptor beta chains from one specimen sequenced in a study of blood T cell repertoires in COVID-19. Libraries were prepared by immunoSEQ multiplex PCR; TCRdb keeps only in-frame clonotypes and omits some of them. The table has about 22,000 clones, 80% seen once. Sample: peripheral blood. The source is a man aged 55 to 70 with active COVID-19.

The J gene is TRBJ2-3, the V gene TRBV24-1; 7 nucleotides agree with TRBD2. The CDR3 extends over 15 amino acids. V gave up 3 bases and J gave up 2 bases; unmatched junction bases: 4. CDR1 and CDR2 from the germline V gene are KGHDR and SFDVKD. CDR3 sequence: CATSDEAGNTDTQYF. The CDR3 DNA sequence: TGTGCCACCAGTGATGAAGCGGGAAACACAGATACGCAGTATTTT.

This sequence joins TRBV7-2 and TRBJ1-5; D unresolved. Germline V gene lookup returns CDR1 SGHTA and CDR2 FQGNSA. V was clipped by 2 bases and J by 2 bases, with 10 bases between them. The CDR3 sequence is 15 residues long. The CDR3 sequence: CASSLFSGGNQPQHF. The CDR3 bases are TGTGCCAGCAGCTTATTCTCAGGCGGCAATCAGCCCCAGCATTTT. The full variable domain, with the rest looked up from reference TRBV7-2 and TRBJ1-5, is GAGVSQSPSNKVTEKGKDVELRCDPISGHTALYWYRQSLGQGLEFLIYFQGNSAPDKSGLPSDRFSAERTGGSVSTLTIQRTQQEDSAVYLCASSLFSGGNQPQHFGDGTRLSIL.

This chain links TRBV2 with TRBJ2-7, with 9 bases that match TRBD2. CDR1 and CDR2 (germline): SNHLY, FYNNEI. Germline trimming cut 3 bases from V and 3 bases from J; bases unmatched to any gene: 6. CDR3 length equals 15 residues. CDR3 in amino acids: CASSEGLAGLYEQYF. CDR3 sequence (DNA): TGTGCCAGCAGTGAGGGGCTAGCGGGGCTCTACGAGCAGTACTTC.

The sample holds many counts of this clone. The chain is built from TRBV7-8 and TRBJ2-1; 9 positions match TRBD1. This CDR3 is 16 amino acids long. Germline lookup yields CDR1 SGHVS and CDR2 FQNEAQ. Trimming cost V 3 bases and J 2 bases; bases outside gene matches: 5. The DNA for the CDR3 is TGTGCCAGCAGCTTGGGGACAGGGTGGACCTACAATGAGCAGTTCTTC. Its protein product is CASSLGTGWTYNEQFF.

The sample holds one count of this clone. The CDR3 sequence: CASSIDPGGEEAFF. The CDR3 DNA reads TGTGCCAGTAGTATAGATCCTGGCGGAGAGGAAGCTTTCTTT. This chain uses TRBV19 with TRBJ1-1; D unresolved. CDR1 and CDR2 from the germline V gene are LNHDA and SQIVND (reference sequence). Trimming stripped 0 bases from V and 8 bases from J, with 13 bases between. This CDR3 is 14 amino acids long.

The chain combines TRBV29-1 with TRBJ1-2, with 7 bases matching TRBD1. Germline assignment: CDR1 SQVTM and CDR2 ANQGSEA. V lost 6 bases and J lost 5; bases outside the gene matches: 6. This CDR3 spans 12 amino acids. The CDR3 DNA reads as TGCAGCGTCGCCGACAGGGAATATGGCTACACCTTC. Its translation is CSVADREYGYTF.

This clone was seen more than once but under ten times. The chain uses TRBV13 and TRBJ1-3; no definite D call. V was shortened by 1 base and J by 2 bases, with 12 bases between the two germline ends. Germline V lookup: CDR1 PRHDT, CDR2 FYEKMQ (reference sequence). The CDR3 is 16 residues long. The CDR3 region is CASSLVRVGAGNTIYF. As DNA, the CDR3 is TGTGCCAGCAGCTTAGTGCGGGTTGGCGCTGGAAACACCATATATTTT.